The T cell receptor (beta chain) under discussion was sequenced for a study of blood T cell repertoires in COVID-19. Study summary: Sources were T cells, B-cell-depleted T cells, or PBMCs; the material itself was cDNA or gDNA.

Method: immunoSEQ multiplex PCR; TCRdb's copy keeps in-frame clones and lacks some. This table holds about 200,000 clones, approximately 86% found once. Sample: peripheral blood. The source of this sequence is a man between 18 and 35 years old with active or convalescent COVID-19.

The CDR3 coding sequence is TGTGCCTGGAATTCGATAGCAGGGGAAAGGAGCAATCAGCCCCAGCATTTT. It specifies CAWNSIAGERSNQPQHF. This rearrangement joins TRBV30 to TRBJ1-5; maybe TRBD1 (6 bases). The V gene lost 4 bases and the J gene lost 1 base, with 20 bases spanning the gap. This CDR3 has 17 residues. Germline V lookup: CDR1 GTSNPN, CDR2 SVGIG (reference sequence). The full variable domain, its missing parts supplied by reference TRBV30 and TRBJ1-5, is SQTIHQWPATLVQPVGSPLSLECTVEGTSNPNLYWYRQAAGRGLQLLFYSVGIGQISSEVPQNLSASRPQDRQFILSSKKLLLSDSGFYLCAWNSIAGERSNQPQHFGDGTRLSIL.